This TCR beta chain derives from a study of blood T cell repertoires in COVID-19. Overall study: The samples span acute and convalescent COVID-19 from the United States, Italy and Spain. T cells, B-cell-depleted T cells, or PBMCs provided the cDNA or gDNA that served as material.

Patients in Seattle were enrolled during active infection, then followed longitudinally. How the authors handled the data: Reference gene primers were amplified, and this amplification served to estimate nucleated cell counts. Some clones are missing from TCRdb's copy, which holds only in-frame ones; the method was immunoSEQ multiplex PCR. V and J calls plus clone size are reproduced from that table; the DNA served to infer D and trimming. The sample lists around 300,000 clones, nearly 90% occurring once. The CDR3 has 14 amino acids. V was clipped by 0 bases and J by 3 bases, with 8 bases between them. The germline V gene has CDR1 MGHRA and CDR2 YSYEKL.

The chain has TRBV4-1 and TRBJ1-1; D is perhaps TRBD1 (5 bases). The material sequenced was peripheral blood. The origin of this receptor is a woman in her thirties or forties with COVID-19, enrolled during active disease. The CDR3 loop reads CASSQDPGDTEAFF. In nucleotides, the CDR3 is TGCGCCAGCAGCCAAGATCCGGGGGACACTGAAGCTTTCTTT.